These 26 T cell receptor beta chains share one sample of origin, sequenced in a study of monozygotic twins with inflammatory bowel disease. TCRdb reprocessed the 5' RACE reads and stores each CDR3 protein as one record, lacking DNA. Its table lists some 200,000 distinct CDR3 sequences. Input material: blood. These receptors came from a human donor with ulcerative colitis or Crohn's disease, or a healthy co-twin of an affected twin (not recorded which).

V is TRBV3-1 and J is TRBJ2-7; TCRdb's D call of TRBD1 is untestable without DNA. The length of the CDR3 is 16 residues. Germline CDR1 and CDR2: LGHDT and YNNKEL (reference sequence). CDR3: CASSQDPPPGAYEQYF.

This chain uses TRBV6-1 with TRBJ2-5; TCRdb proposes TRBD2, but this gene call is untestable without DNA. CDR1 and CDR2 from the germline V gene are MNHNS and SASEGT. CDR3 length: 18 residues. The CDR3 loop is CASREGGLLIGAQETQYF.

The chain carries TRBV5-1 and TRBJ2-3; the TCRdb call, TRBD2, lacks DNA for checking. From germline, CDR1 is SGHRS and CDR2 YFSETQ. The CDR3 covers 16 residues. The CDR3: CASSLVTSGGLDTQYF.

The J gene is TRBJ1-6, the V gene TRBV4-1; the D call from TCRdb, TRBD1, cannot be confirmed without DNA. The CDR3 has 15 amino acids. Germline CDR1 and CDR2: MGHRA and YSYEKL. The CDR3 region is CASSQDRTGNSPLHF.

The V and J genes are TRBV3-1 and TRBJ2-3. The CDR3 loop spans 14 amino acids. Germline CDR1 is LGHDT and CDR2 is YNNKEL (reference sequence). The CDR3 loop reads CASSPWGDSDTQYF.

The chain links TRBV5-5 to TRBJ2-6; TCRdb indicates TRBD1, and absent DNA this call remains unverified. Germline values: CDR1 SGHKS, CDR2 YYEKEE (reference sequence). This CDR3 is 17 amino acids long. The CDR3 spells CASSGTRTYGGANVLTF.

The CDR3 spells CASRLTGYTDTQYF. The rearrangement links TRBV5-1 to TRBJ2-3. This CDR3 region has 14 residues. Looked up from germline, CDR1 is SGHRS and CDR2 is YFSETQ.

V and J are TRBV12-3 or TRBV12-4 and TRBJ1-2; with no DNA, the TCRdb D assignment of TRBD1 cannot be verified. This CDR3 has 15 amino acids. The CDR3 reads CASSLPGQGAGGYTF.

The V call is TRBV3-1, the J call TRBJ2-7. Germline values: CDR1 LGHDT, CDR2 YNNKEL (reference sequence). The length of the CDR3 is 15 residues. The CDR3 reads CASSQDADRSYEQYF.

J is TRBJ2-3 and V is TRBV29-1; the TRBD2 assignment by TCRdb is unverifiable without DNA. The CDR3 runs 14 residues. Germline-derived CDR1 and CDR2 are SQVTM and ANQGSEA. The CDR3 protein is CSVTAGGPPDTQYF.

The chain has TRBV14 and TRBJ1-2; the TCRdb D gene call, TRBD1, has no DNA to confirm it. Looked up from germline, CDR1 is SGHDN and CDR2 is FVKESK. This CDR3 is built from 12 residues. CDR3 protein: CASSQSRSGYTF.

The V and J genes are TRBV27 and TRBJ2-2; with no DNA, the TCRdb D assignment of TRBD1 cannot be verified. The CDR3 extends over 16 amino acids. Germline CDR1 and CDR2: MNHEY and SMNVEV (reference sequence). CDR3 sequence: CASNIAGTGFAGELFF.

The chain joins TRBV2 to TRBJ2-3. Germline CDR1 SNHLY, CDR2 FYNNEI. The CDR3 has 16 residues. The CDR3 region is CASSEEVLTSTDTQYF.

The chain is built from TRBV29-1 and TRBJ2-1. The CDR3 sequence is 11 residues long. Germline V gene data show CDR1 as SQVTM and CDR2 as ANQGSEA. CDR3: CSASEDYEQFF.

The chain uses TRBV5-4 and TRBJ2-7; TCRdb's assignment of TRBD2 cannot be checked, as there is no DNA. The CDR3 consists of 20 residues. Germline V gene sequence: CDR1 SGHNT, CDR2 YYREEE (reference sequence). CDR3 protein: CASSLWPSFPGPPRNYEQYF. The whole variable domain, remainder taken from reference TRBV5-4 and TRBJ2-7, is ETGVTQSPTHLIKTRGQQVTLRCSSQSGHNTVSWYQQALGQGPQFIFQYYREEENGRGNFPPRFSGLQFPNYSSELNVNALELDDSALYLCASSLWPSFPGPPRNYEQYFGPGTRLTVT.

V usage is TRBV5-1 and J usage is TRBJ1-6. CDR1 and CDR2 (germline): SGHRS, YFSETQ. CDR3 length: 16 residues. The CDR3 is CASSLDTMPPNSPLHF.

The V and J genes are TRBV7-9 and TRBJ1-1; TCRdb reports TRBD1, a call that lacks DNA to check it against. The CDR3 runs 12 residues. The germline gives CDR1 SEHNR, CDR2 FQNEAQ (reference sequence). Here the CDR3 reads CASMGVNTEAFF.

The rearrangement uses TRBV7-2 and TRBJ1-1; the TRBD1 assignment by TCRdb is unverifiable without DNA. This CDR3 is built from 15 residues. Per germline, CDR1 SGHTA and CDR2 FQGNSA. This CDR3 reads CASSALGALNTEAFF.

The chain recombines TRBV12-5 with TRBJ2-5; there is no DNA to check the TCRdb D call of TRBD1. Germline CDR1 reads LGHNT; CDR2 reads FRNRAP. This CDR3 contains 16 residues. CDR3 loop: CASGPLGKGGEETQYF.

The chain couples TRBV7-2 to TRBJ2-3; TCRdb's assignment of TRBD2 cannot be checked, as there is no DNA. There are 16 residues in the CDR3. Germline assignment: CDR1 SGHTA and CDR2 FQGNSA. CDR3 loop: CASSFIAGGPVDTQYF.

This CDR3 is CASRGQGVSNQPQHF. V usage is TRBV28 and J usage is TRBJ1-5; lacking DNA, the TRBD1 call made by TCRdb goes unchecked. Looked up from germline, CDR1 is MDHEN and CDR2 is SYDVKM. There are 15 residues in the CDR3.

The chain combines TRBV18 with TRBJ1-1; with no DNA, the TCRdb D assignment of TRBD1 cannot be verified. The CDR3 runs 13 residues. In germline, CDR1 is KGHSH, CDR2 LQKENI. CDR3 protein: CASSSGQNTEAFF.

The gene calls are TRBV30 and TRBJ2-1; as DNA is missing, the TRBD2 call by TCRdb cannot be tested. From germline, CDR1 is GTSNPN and CDR2 SVGIG (reference sequence). This CDR3 spans 14 amino acids. CDR3 protein: CAWGSGSSYNEQFF.

The gene calls are TRBV6-2 or TRBV6-3 and TRBJ2-5; TCRdb lists TRBD2, though no DNA is available to test this call. The CDR3 totals 14 residues. The germline V gene has CDR1 MNHEY and CDR2 SVGEGT. The chain's CDR3 is CASRIGGGQETQHF.

The chain uses TRBV12-3 or TRBV12-4 and TRBJ1-2. The CDR3 runs to 14 residues. The CDR3 loop is CASSLSEGYYGYTF.

J is TRBJ2-5 and V is TRBV18; TCRdb names TRBD1, which stays unverified in the absence of DNA. Germline CDR1 and CDR2: KGHSH and LQKENI. The CDR3 runs to 12 residues. The CDR3 here is CASSPGAETQYF.